Shown below are 19 T cell receptor beta chains from a single sample sequenced in a study of blood T cell repertoires in COVID-19. Clones were read by immunoSEQ multiplex PCR, and TCRdb kept only the in-frame ones, dropping some. The sample has about 210,000 clones; 80% to 90% are singletons. The sequencing sample was made of peripheral blood. The source of these receptors is a woman in her 40s with active or convalescent COVID-19.

The rearrangement joins TRBV19 to TRBJ1-1, with D possibly TRBD1 on 6 matching bases. Per the germline V gene, CDR1 is LNHDA and CDR2 is SQIVND (reference sequence). The ends were cut back, 1 base at V and 1 base at J, with 10 bases in the middle. This CDR3 comprises 15 residues. The CDR3 coding sequence is TGTGCCAGTAGTATAGTAACAGGGTGGAACACTGAAGCTTTCTTT. Translated: CASSIVTGWNTEAFF. The variable domain in full, completed from reference TRBV19 and TRBJ1-1, reads DGGITQSPKYLFRKEGQNVTLSCEQNLNHDAMYWYRQDPGQGLRLIYYSQIVNDFQKGDIAEGYSVSREKKESFPLTVTSAQKNPTAFYLCASSIVTGWNTEAFFGQGTRLTVV.

This clone is a singleton in its sample. V and J are TRBV3-1 (or the pseudogene TRBV3-2) and TRBJ2-5, with 10 bases identical to TRBD2. V shed 1 base, J shed 2 bases, and the junction held 4 bases outside the gene matches. The CDR3 runs 16 residues. Germline CDR1 is LGHDT and CDR2 is YNNKEL (reference sequence). The CDR3 DNA sequence: TGTGCCAGCAGCCAAGGAGTACTAGCGGGGCAAGAGACCCAGTACTTC. Translated, it gives CASSQGVLAGQETQYF.

In its sample, this clone was seen once. The chain employs TRBV5-6 and TRBJ1-6; 10 nucleotides agree with TRBD1. Looked up from germline, CDR1 is SGHDT and CDR2 is YYEEEE. The CDR3 loop spans 18 amino acids. V lost 4 bases and J lost 10; bases outside the gene matches: 17. The CDR3 loop reads CASSRRTLTGTGESPLHF. The CDR3 DNA reads as TGTGCCAGCAGCCGACGGACCCTAACCGGGACAGGGGAATCACCCCTCCACTTT.

The genes are TRBV19 and TRBJ2-3, with 7 bases fitting TRBD1. The V segment lost 6 bases and the J segment 1 base; nucleotides outside the gene matches: 7. This CDR3 comprises 15 residues. Germline V CDR1 and CDR2: LNHDA, SQIVND (reference sequence). The DNA of the CDR3 is TGTGCCAGTAGCAGAGACAGGGTTGGCACAGATACGCAGTATTTT. It codes for CASSRDRVGTDTQYF.

This rearrangement joins TRBV19 to TRBJ1-5, with D perhaps TRBD1 (6 bases). The CDR3 consists of 17 residues. Germline CDR1 reads LNHDA; CDR2 reads SQIVND (reference sequence). Trimming took 5 bases from V and 7 from J, leaving 24 bases between them. CDR3 nucleotide sequence: TGTGCCAGTAGTTCACAAAACAGGGATTTTCGGCGACAGCCCCAGCATTTT. This codes for CASSSQNRDFRRQPQHF. The variable domain in full, with the rest retrieved from reference TRBV19 and TRBJ1-5, is DGGITQSPKYLFRKEGQNVTLSCEQNLNHDAMYWYRQDPGQGLRLIYYSQIVNDFQKGDIAEGYSVSREKKESFPLTVTSAQKNPTAFYLCASSSQNRDFRRQPQHFGDGTRLSIL.

The genes are TRBV6-5 and TRBJ2-3, with a tentative D call TRBD2 (6 bases). Germline CDR1 reads MNHEY; CDR2 reads SVGAGI. The CDR3 covers 14 residues. The V and J ends lost 6 bases and 0 bases respectively, with 10 bases between them. Here the CDR3 DNA reads TGTGCCAGCAGAAAACTAGCTAGCACAGATACGCAGTATTTT. Translation gives CASRKLASTDTQYF.

The chain carries TRBV2 and TRBJ1-2, with D possibly TRBD1 on 5 matching bases. Germline assignment: CDR1 SNHLY and CDR2 FYNNEI. V lost 10 bases to trimming and J lost 2 bases, with 20 bases between them. The CDR3 runs 15 residues. CDR3 loop: CANYLEGSQNYGYTF. The CDR3 bases are TGTGCCAACTATCTGGAGGGGTCCCAAAACTATGGCTACACCTTC.

This clone was counted once. CDR3 in amino acids: CSASYAGGPVDGELFF. The CDR3 DNA reads as TGCAGTGCTAGTTATGCGGGGGGGCCTGTGGACGGGGAGCTGTTTTTT. The V and J genes are TRBV20-1 and TRBJ2-2; 9 bases match TRBD2. Trimming took 3 bases from V and 7 from J; bases not matched to a gene: 12. Per the germline V gene, CDR1 is DFQATT and CDR2 is SNEGSKA (reference sequence). CDR3 length equals 16 residues.

The rearrangement joins TRBV28 to TRBJ2-7, with TRBD1 matching over 7 bases. Losses at the gene ends were 7 bases for V and 4 bases for J; bases not matched to a gene: 10. Germline CDR1 MDHEN, CDR2 SYDVKM. The CDR3 totals 14 residues. The CDR3 DNA sequence: TGTGCCAGCATCCATCGACAGGGTAGATACGAGCAGTACTTC. Translated, it gives CASIHRQGRYEQYF.

The chain uses TRBV6-5 and TRBJ2-3; 11 bases fit TRBD1. J was trimmed by 6 bases and V by 8 bases; bases with no gene match: 4. Per germline, CDR1 MNHEY and CDR2 SVGAGI. The CDR3 sequence is 13 residues long. This CDR3 reads CASGGDRGDTQYF. In DNA form, the CDR3 reads TGTGCCAGCGGGGGGGACAGGGGGGATACGCAGTATTTT.

This chain uses TRBV12-3 or TRBV12-4 with TRBJ1-2; a weak D match, TRBD1 (5 bases). This CDR3 has 13 amino acids. V was pared by 7 bases and J by 4 bases, with 13 bases between. The CDR3 bases are TGTGCCAGCACACTACTCCAGGGCTATGGCTACACCTTC. It specifies CASTLLQGYGYTF.

CDR3 residues: CASSFPRGAEGLRYTQYF. CDR3 DNA sequence: TGTGCCAGCAGCTTCCCCCGTGGAGCGGAGGGGCTGCGGTATACGCAGTATTTT. This chain uses TRBV11-3 with TRBJ2-3; possible D gene TRBD2, 6 bases. Per germline, CDR1 SGHNT and CDR2 YENEEA. The V and J ends lost 3 bases and 7 bases respectively, with 26 bases between them. CDR3 length equals 18 residues.

The CDR3 loop is CASSRGRAKDEQFF. As DNA, the CDR3 is TGCGCCAGCAGTCGCGGGAGGGCCAAGGATGAGCAGTTCTTC. The V and J genes are TRBV10-1 and TRBJ2-1, with 9 bases aligning to TRBD2. The junction had 7 bases not matched to a gene; V was cut back by 5 bases and J by 8 bases. The CDR3 is 14 residues long. Germline CDR1 reads WNHNN; CDR2 reads SYGVQD (reference sequence).

This chain connects TRBV20-1 to TRBJ2-7, with unresolved D. The CDR3 extends over 11 amino acids. Looked up from germline, CDR1 is DFQATT and CDR2 is SNEGSKA (reference sequence). V was trimmed by 6 bases and J by 7 bases, leaving 13 bases between them. CDR3 region: CSAPTPREQYF. CDR3 DNA sequence: TGCAGTGCCCCTACACCCAGGGAGCAGTACTTC.

This clone came up once. The chain employs TRBV28 and TRBJ1-5; TRBD1 matches 7 bases. V shed 8 bases and J 7 bases; nucleotides not matched to a gene: 8. Germline V CDR1 and CDR2: MDHEN, SYDVKM. The length of the CDR3 is 13 residues. The CDR3 DNA reads TGTGCCAGCGGCTTGACAGGGAACCAGCCCCAGCATTTT. Translated, it gives CASGLTGNQPQHF.

The chain employs TRBV4-1 and TRBJ2-7; 7 bases align to TRBD1. The ends lost 0 bases at V and 2 bases at J; junction bases unmatched: 4. This CDR3 region has 15 residues. The germline gives CDR1 MGHRA, CDR2 YSYEKL. The CDR3 sequence is CASSQEAGGAYEQYF. The CDR3 DNA follows: TGCGCCAGCAGCCAAGAGGCAGGGGGAGCCTACGAGCAGTACTTC.

The V and J genes are TRBV5-1 and TRBJ1-2; D is uncertain. CDR3 size: 13 residues. V gave up 0 bases and J gave up 7 bases, with 10 bases separating them. CDR1 and CDR2 (germline): SGHRS, YFSETQ. CDR3 bases: TGCGCCAGCAGCTTGGATGTCTCTTTTGGCTACACCTTC. Translation gives CASSLDVSFGYTF.

V and J are TRBV19 and TRBJ1-6; 12 bases are shared with TRBD1. The CDR3 sequence is 15 residues long. The ends lost 3 bases at V and 12 bases at J; junction bases unmatched: 6. In germline, CDR1 is LNHDA, CDR2 SQIVND (reference sequence). In nucleotides, the CDR3 is TGTGCCAGTAGTATCGGGACAGGGGGCCAACAACCCCTCCACTTT. This gives the protein CASSIGTGGQQPLHF.

J is TRBJ1-1 and V is TRBV29-1; TRBD1 might be the D (6 bases). CDR1 is SQVTM, CDR2 ANQGSEA, per germline. The CDR3 is 14 amino acids. The V end was cut by 6 bases, the J end by 0 bases, with 14 bases between. The CDR3 DNA reads TGCAGCGTGCGACCGACAGGTTTGAACACTGAAGCTTTCTTT. It specifies CSVRPTGLNTEAFF. The full variable domain, its missing parts supplied by reference TRBV29-1 and TRBJ1-1, is SAVISQKPSRDICQRGTSLTIQCQVDSQVTMMFWYRQQPGQSLTLIATANQGSEATYESGFVIDKFPISRPNLTFSTLTVSNMSPEDSSIYLCSVRPTGLNTEAFFGQGTRLTVV.